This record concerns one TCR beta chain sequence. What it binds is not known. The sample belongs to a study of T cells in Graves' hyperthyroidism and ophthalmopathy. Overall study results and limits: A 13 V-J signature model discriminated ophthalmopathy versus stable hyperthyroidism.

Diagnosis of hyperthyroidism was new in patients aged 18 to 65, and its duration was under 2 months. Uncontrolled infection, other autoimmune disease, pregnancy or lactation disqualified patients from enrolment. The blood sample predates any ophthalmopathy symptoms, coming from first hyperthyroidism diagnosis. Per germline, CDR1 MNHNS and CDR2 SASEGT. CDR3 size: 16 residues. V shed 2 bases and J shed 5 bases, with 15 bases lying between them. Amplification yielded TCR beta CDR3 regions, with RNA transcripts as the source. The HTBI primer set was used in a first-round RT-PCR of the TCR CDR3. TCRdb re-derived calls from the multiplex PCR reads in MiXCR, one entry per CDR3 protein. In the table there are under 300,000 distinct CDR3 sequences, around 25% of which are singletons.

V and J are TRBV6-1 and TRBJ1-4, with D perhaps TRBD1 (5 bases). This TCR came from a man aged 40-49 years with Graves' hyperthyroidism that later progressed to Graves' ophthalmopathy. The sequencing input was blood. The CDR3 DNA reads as TGTGCCAGCAGTGAATATGCGGGACGGGAAAATGAAAAACTGTTTTTT. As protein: CASSEYAGRENEKLFF.